The T cell receptor (beta chain) described here comes from a study of blood T cell repertoires in COVID-19. Germline lookup yields CDR1 LGHNA and CDR2 YSLEER. This CDR3 region has 15 residues. Losses at the gene ends were 0 bases for V and 5 bases for J; bases not matched to a gene: 3. Sequenced by immunoSEQ multiplex PCR; TCRdb stores in-frame clones only, minus some. Of approximately 450,000 clones in the sample, 87% were seen once. Participants, about 18 to 90 years old, spanned about 26 US areas. This receptor was taken from a young woman with acute COVID-19. The chain links TRBV4-3 to TRBJ1-5, with 8 bases fitting TRBD1. The sequenced sample consisted of PBMCs or T cells enriched from blood (not recorded which). CDR3 in amino acids: CASSQDRGHDQPQHF. The CDR3 nucleotides are TGCGCCAGCAGCCAAGACAGGGGGCATGATCAGCCCCAGCATTTT.